The 21 T cell receptor beta chains below come from one sample, sequenced in a study of early T cells in non-severe SARS-CoV-2 infection. MiXCR, applied by TCRdb to the 5' RACE reads, yields one record per CDR3 protein. The table shows roughly 65,000 distinct CDR3 sequences, with roughly a tenth occurring only once. The sample consisted of whole blood. All receptors come from an adult who was a healthcare worker with PCR-confirmed SARS-CoV-2 infection or an uninfected control (not recorded which).

This clonotype was picked up a small number of times. This chain connects TRBV21-1 to TRBJ2-5; the table's D call of TRBD1 was not tested on the DNA. TRBV21-1 is a recognized pseudogene. This CDR3 contains 16 residues. CDR3 DNA sequence: TGTGCCAGCGCCCCTCCGACAGGGGGGCGGGGAGAGACCCAGTACTTC. This translates into CASAPPTGGRGETQYF.

This clonotype has at least ten counts. The chain employs TRBV28 and TRBJ1-3; D is unresolved. The V end lost 6 bases, the J end lost 6 bases, and 9 bases lay between the germline ends. Germline V gene sequence: CDR1 MDHEN, CDR2 SYDVKM. This CDR3 is built from 12 residues. In nucleotides, the CDR3 is TGTGCCAGCAGAGAGCAGGAAAACACCATATATTTT. It yields the protein CASREQENTIYF. The full variable domain, its missing parts supplied by reference TRBV28 and TRBJ1-3, is DVKVTQSSRYLVKRTGEKVFLECVQDMDHENMFWYRQDPGLGLRLIYFSYDVKMKEKGDIPEGYSVSREKKERFSLILESASTNQTSMYLCASREQENTIYFGEGSWLTVV.

V and J are TRBV5-4 and TRBJ2-4; D call uncertain. Germline assignment: CDR1 SGHNT and CDR2 YYREEE (reference sequence). Between the trimmed V and J ends, which lost 4 bases and 6 bases, there was a span of 17 bases. The CDR3 length is 15 residues. The CDR3 nucleotides are TGTGCCAGCAGCCCAACCGACATGGAACGAAACATTCAGTACTTC. Translating it yields CASSPTDMERNIQYF.

This clonotype was detected ten times or more. V and J are TRBV24-1 and TRBJ2-1; tentative D call: TRBD1 (6 bases). The germline CDR1 and CDR2 sequences are KGHDR and SFDVKD. The CDR3 consists of 15 residues. Trimming left V 4 bases short and J 6 bases short, with 15 bases between. The chain's CDR3 is CATSEPGQKINEQFF. The DNA of the CDR3 is TGTGCCACCAGTGAACCGGGACAAAAAATCAATGAGCAGTTCTTC.

J is TRBJ2-5 and V is TRBV4-3; D possibly corresponds to TRBD1 (6 bases). This CDR3 is built from 15 residues. Per the germline V gene, CDR1 is LGHNA and CDR2 is YSLEER. V gave up 4 bases and J gave up 2 bases, with 14 bases separating them. CDR3: CASSRFYREQETQYF. The CDR3 DNA reads as TGCGCCAGCAGCCGGTTTTACAGGGAGCAAGAGACCCAGTACTTC.

This chain joins TRBV28 and TRBJ2-7; D is possibly TRBD1 or TRBD2 (5 bases each). CDR1 and CDR2 from the germline V gene are MDHEN and SYDVKM. The CDR3 consists of 14 residues. V was trimmed by 3 bases and J by 7 bases, leaving 16 bases between them. This chain's CDR3 is CASSFRQGWGEQYF. The CDR3 DNA follows: TGTGCCAGCAGTTTTAGGCAGGGCTGGGGGGAGCAGTACTTC.

The chain joins TRBV28 to TRBJ1-2; 8 nucleotides agree with TRBD1. Trimming cost V 5 bases and J 2 bases; bases outside gene matches: 16. CDR1 MDHEN and CDR2 SYDVKM come from the germline V gene. CDR3 length equals 18 residues. CDR3: CASSPPGQGEEGNYGYTF. Here the CDR3 DNA reads TGTGCCAGCAGTCCCCCCGGACAGGGAGAAGAGGGAAACTATGGCTACACCTTC.

This chain connects TRBV20-1 to TRBJ2-1, with D possibly TRBD1 on 6 matching bases. CDR1 and CDR2 from the germline V gene are DFQATT and SNEGSKA (reference sequence). Trimming took 7 bases from V and 9 from J, leaving 13 bases between them. The CDR3 consists of 11 residues. The CDR3 nucleotides read TGCAGTGGGGGGACATCTAGTGAGCAGTTCTTC. Translated, it gives CSGGTSSEQFF.

This clonotype came up a few times. V usage is TRBV20-1 and J usage is TRBJ2-7, with D tentatively TRBD1 (6 bases). V gave up 3 bases and J gave up 5 bases, with 14 bases separating them. The CDR3 loop spans 13 amino acids. Germline loops: CDR1 DFQATT, CDR2 SNEGSKA (reference sequence). The CDR3 sequence is CSASEDRFDEQYF. The DNA of the CDR3 is TGCAGTGCTAGTGAGGACAGATTTGACGAGCAGTACTTC.

This clonotype has only a few counts. This chain joins TRBV6-1 and TRBJ1-2; 10 positions agree with TRBD1. After removal of 6 bases from V and 4 bases from J, the junction contained 11 bases not matched to a gene. The V gene's germline CDR1 is MNHNS and CDR2 SASEGT. This CDR3 region has 16 residues. CDR3 amino acids: CASSPMGDRGTYGYTF. In nucleotides, the CDR3 is TGTGCCAGCAGCCCCATGGGGGACAGGGGAACCTATGGCTACACCTTC.

The rearrangement joins TRBV20-1 to TRBJ2-7; the D gene is possibly TRBD1 (6 bases). Trimming removed 5 bases at V and 2 bases at J, with 16 bases between. The CDR3 is made up of 14 amino acids. Germline CDR1 and CDR2: DFQATT and SNEGSKA (reference sequence). The CDR3 here is CSACRTEPAYEQYF. In DNA, the CDR3 is TGCAGTGCTTGCCGGACAGAGCCAGCCTACGAGCAGTACTTC.

This clonotype occurred a few times. J is TRBJ2-1 and V is TRBV10-2, with TRBD2 identical over 7 bases. Germline V CDR1 and CDR2: WSHSY, SAAADI. V lost 10 bases and J lost 7; bases outside the gene matches: 10. The CDR3 sequence is 13 residues long. The CDR3 here is CATGGRSGNEQFF. For the CDR3, the DNA is TGCGCCACCGGCGGGAGATCGGGGAATGAGCAGTTCTTC.

To note about this clonotype: As the CDR3 is not closed by the conserved phenylalanine or tryptophan, this likely results from a read error. The rearrangement joins TRBV12-3 or TRBV12-4 to TRBJ1-1; 10 bases match TRBD1. This CDR3 region has 12 residues. J lost 11 bases, V lost 5 bases, and 5 bases had no gene match. The chain's CDR3 is CASSPGTGVAFL. In nucleotides, the CDR3 is TGTGCCAGCAGTCCCGGGACAGGGGTGGCTTTCCTT.

This clonotype was observed a few times. The V gene is TRBV12-3 or TRBV12-4, the J gene TRBJ1-5, with D unresolved. This CDR3 comprises 14 residues. V was shortened by 6 bases and J by 6 bases, with 15 bases between the two germline ends. The CDR3 bases are TGTGCCAGCAGCACCCGGACTGGGAGTCAGCCCCAGCATTTT. Translating gives CASSTRTGSQPQHF.

The chain combines TRBV12-3 or TRBV12-4 with TRBJ2-3; possibly TRBD1 for D (6 bases). The V end was cut by 5 bases, the J end by 13 bases, with 16 bases between. CDR3 length equals 12 residues. CDR3 sequence: CASSPQGRDKYF. The CDR3 nucleotides are TGTGCCAGCAGTCCCCAGGGAAGGGACAAGTATTTT.

This clonotype was counted ten times or more. V is TRBV12-3 or TRBV12-4 and J is TRBJ2-7, with 12 positions matching TRBD2. This CDR3 region has 16 residues. J was trimmed by 4 bases and V by 5 bases; bases with no gene match: 9. The CDR3 here is CASSPLTSGSSYEQYF. CDR3 in DNA: TGTGCCAGCAGTCCCCTGACTAGCGGGAGCAGTTACGAGCAGTACTTC.

This clonotype was observed a few times. J is TRBJ1-5 and V is TRBV5-6; D gene uncertain. CDR1 and CDR2 (germline): SGHDT, YYEEEE. The length of the CDR3 is 15 residues. V dropped 1 base and J dropped 6 bases, with 14 bases sitting between them. The CDR3 loop reads CASSLLEGKAQPQHF. The CDR3 DNA reads as TGTGCCAGCAGCTTGTTGGAGGGAAAGGCTCAGCCCCAGCATTTT. Based on the CDR3 plus reference TRBV5-6 and TRBJ1-5, the full variable domain is DAGVTQSPTHLIKTRGQQVTLRCSPKSGHDTVSWYQQALGQGPQFIFQYYEEEERQRGNFPDRFSGHQFPNYSSELNVNALLLGDSALYLCASSLLEGKAQPQHFGDGTRLSIL.

V gene TRBV7-9 combines with J gene TRBJ1-1; possible D gene TRBD1, 6 bases. V was shortened by 5 bases and J by 11 bases, with 18 bases between the two germline ends. This CDR3 is built from 13 residues. In germline, CDR1 is SEHNR, CDR2 FQNEAQ (reference sequence). Here the CDR3 DNA reads TGTGCCAGCAGCCGACAGGAAATTCGGAGGGCTTTCTTT. As protein: CASSRQEIRRAFF.

V is TRBV3-1 and J is TRBJ1-4; a possible D gene is TRBD1 (6 bases). This CDR3 is built from 14 residues. From germline, CDR1 is LGHDT and CDR2 YNNKEL (reference sequence). V lost 4 bases to trimming and J lost 3 bases, with 9 bases between them. The CDR3 spells CASSLRTANEKLFF. The CDR3 DNA reads as TGTGCCAGCAGCCTAAGGACAGCTAATGAAAAACTGTTTTTT.

By share, this clonotype counts as medium-sized. The J gene is TRBJ2-7, the V gene TRBV7-9; D gene unclear. The CDR3 is 13 residues long. The germline gives CDR1 SEHNR, CDR2 FQNEAQ (reference sequence). Trimming stripped 1 base from V and 0 bases from J, with 4 bases between. The CDR3 region has the DNA TGTGCCAGCAGCTTAGTGTCCTCCTACGAGCAGTACTTC. This gives the protein CASSLVSSYEQYF.

This clonotype was seen only a few times. J is TRBJ2-1 and V is TRBV18; the D is unclear. The V end lost 0 bases, the J end lost 8 bases, and 8 bases lay between the germline ends. Looked up from germline, CDR1 is KGHSH and CDR2 is LQKENI. The length of the CDR3 is 13 residues. This CDR3 reads CASSPPSNYEQFF. CDR3 bases: TGTGCCAGCTCACCACCTTCGAATTATGAGCAGTTCTTC.